Each of the 28 T cell receptor beta chains below was sequenced from the same sample in a study of siplizumab effects on memory and regulatory T cells. The repertoire was sequenced with immunoSEQ multiplex PCR; TCRdb's copy has only in-frame clones and lacks some. The sample contains some 96,000 clones, roughly 93% of which appear only once. Sequenced sample: non-Treg CD4+ T cells sorted from blood. All receptors derive from a human donor in good health.

This rearrangement joins TRBV27 to TRBJ2-4, with 9 bases that match TRBD1. Germline CDR1 reads MNHEY; CDR2 reads SMNVEV (reference sequence). V was clipped by 2 bases and J by 6 bases; unmatched bases: 11. The CDR3 has 17 amino acids. CDR3 region: CASSLDHRGLGLNIQYF. The CDR3 DNA follows: TGTGCCAGCAGTTTAGACCACAGGGGGCTTGGATTAAACATTCAGTACTTC.

Points on this clone: Within the sample, other DNA sequences also encode this same CDR3. The chain employs TRBV6-1 and TRBJ1-4, with D unclear. Deletions cut 0 bases from V and 6 bases from J, with 2 bases between. The CDR3 covers 12 residues. Germline CDR1 reads MNHNS; CDR2 reads SASEGT. The CDR3 nucleotides are TGTGCCAGCAGTGAAGCGGATGAAAAACTGTTTTTT. It yields the protein CASSEADEKLFF.

V is TRBV6-5 and J is TRBJ2-2, with no clear D. Germline V gene sequence: CDR1 MNHEY, CDR2 SVGAGI. CDR3 length: 13 amino acids. V lost 5 bases to trimming and J lost 9 bases, with 13 bases between them. CDR3 in amino acids: CASSRKSAWELFF. CDR3 coding DNA: TGTGCCAGCAGTAGAAAAAGTGCCTGGGAGCTGTTTTTT.

The chain joins TRBV10-3 to TRBJ1-1; TRBD1 matches at 8 bases. V shed 5 bases, J shed 5 bases, and the junction held 13 bases outside the gene matches. The germline V gene encodes CDR1 ENHRY and CDR2 SYGVKD. The CDR3 contains 16 residues. DNA for the CDR3: TGTGCCATCAGTCGGCGACAGGGGATCTCAGAAACTGAAGCTTTCTTT. This encodes CAISRRQGISETEAFF.

The chain joins TRBV28 to TRBJ1-1; D perhaps matches TRBD1 (5 bases). CDR3 length: 16 amino acids. V lost 6 bases to trimming and J lost 1 base, with 18 bases between them. Germline CDR1 and CDR2: MDHEN and SYDVKM. The CDR3 DNA follows: TGTGCCAGCAGCCCCGCCGGGGGGGTACAGAACACTGAAGCTTTCTTT. Its translation: CASSPAGGVQNTEAFF.

V is TRBV7-8 and J is TRBJ2-7, with D unresolved. Germline V CDR1 and CDR2: SGHVS, FQNEAQ. CDR3 size: 14 residues. The V gene lost 8 bases and the J gene lost 0 bases, with 14 bases spanning the gap. The CDR3, as DNA: TGTGCCAGCTCTGAGCGCTGGAACTCCTACGAGCAGTACTTC. This translates into CASSERWNSYEQYF.

The chain is built from TRBV10-3 and TRBJ1-1; D gene uncertain. V was pared by 6 bases and J by 1 base, with 12 bases between. Germline loops: CDR1 ENHRY, CDR2 SYGVKD. This CDR3 has 14 amino acids. In nucleotides, the CDR3 is TGTGCCATCAGCATGACACAACCGAACACTGAAGCTTTCTTT. Encoded protein: CAISMTQPNTEAFF.

The chain couples TRBV19 to TRBJ1-5; 8 bases align to TRBD1. The germline V gene has CDR1 LNHDA and CDR2 SQIVND (reference sequence). V was clipped by 3 bases and J by 3 bases; unmatched bases: 10. The CDR3 sequence is 17 residues long. Here the CDR3 reads CASSILRGQGLNQPQHF. DNA of the CDR3: TGTGCCAGTAGTATTCTTAGAGGACAGGGCCTCAATCAGCCCCAGCATTTT.

The chain employs TRBV6-4 and TRBJ2-2; the match to TRBD1 covers 10 bases. Looked up from germline, CDR1 is MRHNA and CDR2 is SNTAGT. This CDR3 region has 16 residues. After removal of 6 bases from V and 5 bases from J, the junction contained 9 bases not matched to a gene. Here the CDR3 DNA reads TGTGCCAGCAGGAAGGGACAGGGGCCCCATACCGGGGAGCTGTTTTTT. It codes for CASRKGQGPHTGELFF.

The chain couples TRBV4-2 to TRBJ2-5; 7 nucleotides match TRBD2. V dropped 4 bases and J dropped 5; count of bases not matched to a gene: 13. The CDR3 runs to 16 residues. The germline gives CDR1 LGHNA, CDR2 YNFKEQ. The CDR3 DNA sequence: TGTGCCAGCAGCCCCCTCGGGCGGGAGACGGCCGAGACCCAGTACTTC. It codes for CASSPLGRETAETQYF.

The rearrangement uses TRBV12-2 and TRBJ1-1; TRBD1, the table's D call, lacks a check against the DNA. TRBV12-2 is shown as a pseudogene. CDR3 size: 14 residues. CDR3 region: CASRLAAENTEAFF. The CDR3 DNA sequence: TGTGCAAGTCGCTTAGCCGCAGAGAACACTGAAGCTTTCTTT.

J is TRBJ2-1 and V is TRBV6-9; 15 bases are shared with TRBD2. The CDR3 runs to 17 residues. The ends lost 4 bases at V and 3 bases at J; junction bases unmatched: 4. CDR1 is MNHGY, CDR2 SVAAGI, per germline. The CDR3, as DNA: TGTGCCAGCAGTTCCGGGACTAGCGGGAGGAACTACAATGAGCAGTTCTTC. Its protein is CASSSGTSGRNYNEQFF.

The chain joins TRBV5-1 to TRBJ1-6, with TRBD1 as a possible D gene (5 bases). The CDR3 runs to 14 residues. V lost 2 bases, J lost 8 bases, and 11 bases lay in between. CDR1 and CDR2 (germline): SGHRS, YFSETQ. The CDR3 DNA sequence: TGCGCCAGCAGCTTTGGCAGGGCTGATTCACCCCTCCACTTT. It specifies CASSFGRADSPLHF.

The V gene is TRBV30, the J gene TRBJ2-2; D not certain. Trimming removed 0 bases from V and 3 bases from J, with 14 bases in between. CDR1 is GTSNPN, CDR2 SVGIG, per germline (reference sequence). This CDR3 contains 16 residues. The CDR3 loop is CAWSVSRSSYTGELFF. The CDR3 DNA sequence: TGTGCCTGGAGTGTATCGCGTAGTAGTTACACCGGGGAGCTGTTTTTT.

The genes are TRBV2 and TRBJ1-2, with D tentatively TRBD1 (5 bases). The CDR3 sequence is 13 residues long. V lost 8 bases and J 3 bases, leaving 13 bases between the germline ends. The V gene's germline CDR1 is SNHLY and CDR2 FYNNEI. The CDR3 DNA reads TGTGCCAGCCGGGCCGGGGGTTACTATGGCTACACCTTC. Its protein product is CASRAGGYYGYTF.

This clone was counted a few times. The genes are TRBV30 and TRBJ1-1; D not resolved. CDR3 length equals 19 residues. Trimming stripped 2 bases from V and 3 bases from J, with 28 bases between. In germline, CDR1 is GTSNPN, CDR2 SVGIG (reference sequence). CDR3 DNA: TGTGCCTGGAGTCGGTCGAGGGCAATAGCCGCCTATGTGGACACTGAAGCTTTCTTT. It translates to CAWSRSRAIAAYVDTEAFF.

V and J are TRBV10-3 and TRBJ2-3; the D gene is possibly TRBD1 (6 bases). The length of the CDR3 is 15 residues. V was cut by 6 bases and J by 6 bases, with 19 bases left in between. Germline values: CDR1 ENHRY, CDR2 SYGVKD. The CDR3: CAIRSGTSLVDTQYF. The CDR3 coding sequence is TGTGCCATCAGATCCGGGACAAGCCTTGTTGATACGCAGTATTTT.

The chain combines TRBV28 with TRBJ2-7, with D possibly being TRBD1 (6 bases). CDR3 length: 12 amino acids. V was trimmed by 10 bases and J by 7 bases, leaving 17 bases between them. CDR1 is MDHEN and CDR2 is SYDVKM in the germline V gene. The CDR3 DNA reads TGTGCCACGGGACACGTTACACCGGAGCAGTACTTC. This codes for CATGHVTPEQYF.

This chain's CDR3 is CASHKGRPGELFF. The CDR3 nucleotides are TGTGCCAGCCACAAAGGGCGGCCCGGGGAGCTGTTTTTT. This chain joins TRBV19 and TRBJ2-2; D gene unclear. The CDR3 is 13 amino acids. Trimming took off 9 bases at V and 6 bases at J, with 14 bases between the two ends. Germline loops: CDR1 LNHDA, CDR2 SQIVND (reference sequence).

The V call is TRBV4-2, the J call TRBJ2-3, with a tentative D call TRBD2 (5 bases). V was cut by 0 bases and J by 6 bases, with 19 bases left in between. Germline V gene lookup returns CDR1 LGHNA and CDR2 YNFKEQ. There are 17 residues in the CDR3. The CDR3 DNA reads TGTGCCAGCAGCCAAGAGGCCCTAGCATCCCAGCTGGATACGCAGTATTTT. Amino acid sequence: CASSQEALASQLDTQYF.

V is TRBV19 and J is TRBJ1-4; a weak D match, TRBD1 (6 bases). Trimming cost V 2 bases and J 5 bases, with 15 bases left between them. This CDR3 is 16 amino acids long. Germline CDR1 LNHDA, CDR2 SQIVND (reference sequence). CDR3 bases: TGTGCCAGTAGTATACCCCTGGGGCAGGGGAATGAAAAACTGTTTTTT. This sequence encodes CASSIPLGQGNEKLFF.

J is TRBJ1-3 and V is TRBV7-9; D unclear. Germline CDR1 is SEHNR and CDR2 is FQNEAQ (reference sequence). V lost 0 bases, J lost 0 bases, and 6 bases lay in between. The CDR3 totals 15 residues. In DNA, the CDR3 is TGTGCCAGCAGCTTAGCCGGCCTCTCTGGAAACACCATATATTTT. Its protein product is CASSLAGLSGNTIYF.

The chain employs TRBV7-9 and TRBJ2-1; 10 bases are shared with TRBD2. J was trimmed by 0 bases and V by 5 bases; bases with no gene match: 10. In germline, CDR1 is SEHNR, CDR2 FQNEAQ (reference sequence). The CDR3 length is 18 residues. The CDR3 reads CASSATSGNAGSYNEQFF. The DNA of the CDR3 is TGTGCCAGCAGCGCCACTAGCGGGAACGCTGGCTCCTACAATGAGCAGTTCTTC.

The chain joins TRBV6-6 to TRBJ2-1; a possible D gene is TRBD1 (6 bases). The CDR3 covers 15 residues. V lost 2 bases, J lost 0 bases, and 8 bases lay in between. CDR1 and CDR2 (germline): MNHNY, SVGAGI (reference sequence). The CDR3 DNA is TGTGCCAGCAGTTACCCAGGGGTCTCCTACAATGAGCAGTTCTTC. Translating it yields CASSYPGVSYNEQFF.

This rearrangement joins TRBV28 to TRBJ1-2; 12 bases fit TRBD1. Germline V CDR1 and CDR2: MDHEN, SYDVKM. The CDR3 is 14 residues long. V lost 6 bases to trimming and J lost 8 bases; unmatched junction nucleotides: 7. In nucleotides, the CDR3 is TGTGCCAGCAGACTGGGACAGGGGGCCGAGGGCTACACCTTC. This sequence encodes CASRLGQGAEGYTF.

The chain uses TRBV7-6 and TRBJ2-1, with D perhaps assigned TRBD1 or TRBD2 (6 bases each). The CDR3 runs to 15 residues. CDR1 and CDR2 (germline): SGHVS, FNYEAQ. The V gene lost 7 bases and the J gene lost 6 bases, with 19 bases spanning the gap. The CDR3 region has the DNA TGTGCCAGCACTACCGAAGGCCGGGGGCCCAATGAGCAGTTCTTC. It codes for CASTTEGRGPNEQFF.

The sample holds a few counts of this clone. The rearrangement links TRBV18 to TRBJ2-7; D is possibly TRBD2 (5 bases). The V and J ends lost 2 bases and 3 bases respectively, with 14 bases between them. Germline assignment: CDR1 KGHSH and CDR2 LQKENI. The CDR3 runs 15 residues. This chain's CDR3 is CASSPGSEMNYEQYF. The DNA for the CDR3 is TGTGCCAGCTCACCAGGGAGCGAGATGAACTACGAGCAGTACTTC.

The chain joins TRBV18 to TRBJ2-3; 7 nucleotides match TRBD1. This CDR3 has 16 residues. Germline V gives CDR1 KGHSH, CDR2 LQKENI. J was trimmed by 1 base and V by 3 bases; bases with no gene match: 7. The CDR3 spells CASSPGTAQGTDTQYF. CDR3 coding DNA: TGTGCCAGCTCACCGGGGACAGCGCAAGGCACAGATACGCAGTATTTT.